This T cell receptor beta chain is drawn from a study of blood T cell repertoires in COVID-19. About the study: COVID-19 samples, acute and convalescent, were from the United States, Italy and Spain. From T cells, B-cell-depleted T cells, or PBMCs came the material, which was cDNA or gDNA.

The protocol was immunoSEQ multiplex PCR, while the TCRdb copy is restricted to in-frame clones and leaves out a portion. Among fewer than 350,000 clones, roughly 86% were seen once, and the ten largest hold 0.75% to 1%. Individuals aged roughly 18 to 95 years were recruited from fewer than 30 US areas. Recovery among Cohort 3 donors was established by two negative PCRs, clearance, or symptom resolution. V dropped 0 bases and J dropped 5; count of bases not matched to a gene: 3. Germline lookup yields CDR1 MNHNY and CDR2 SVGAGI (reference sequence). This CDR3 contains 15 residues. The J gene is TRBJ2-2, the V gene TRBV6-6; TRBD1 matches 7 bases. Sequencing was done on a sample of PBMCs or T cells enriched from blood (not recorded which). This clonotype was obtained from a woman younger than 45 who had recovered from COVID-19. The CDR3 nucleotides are TGTGCCAGCAGTTACTCGGGACAGCTGACCGGGGAGCTGTTTTTT. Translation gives CASSYSGQLTGELFF.